This T cell receptor (beta chain) was captured by sequencing in a study of T cells in Graves' hyperthyroidism and ophthalmopathy. Study-wide points: Separating ophthalmopathy from stable hyperthyroidism was achieved by a 13 V-J model. Ophthalmopathy was identified by the model a median 6.5 months ahead of onset.

RNA transcripts provided the source from which TCR beta CDR3 regions were amplified. A first-round RT-PCR of the TCR CDR3 used the HTBI primer set. MiXCR was run by TCRdb on the multiplex PCR reads, yielding one entry per CDR3 protein. The sample holds roughly 240,000 distinct CDR3 sequences, around 25% seen once. Clinical symptoms, serum thyroxine, TRAb, thyroid ultrasound and orbital computed tomography informed diagnoses. The authors obtained PBMCs from more than 9.5 ml of fresh peripheral blood. Of note for this clonotype: Its antigen is not identified. A junction end diverges from the germline sequence, so it may reflect a read error.

CDR3 length: 17 residues. CDR1 and CDR2 from the germline V gene are MNHEY and SVGAGI. This TCR was sampled from a middle-aged woman with Graves' ophthalmopathy. The sample taken for sequencing was blood. The chain joins TRBV6-5 to TRBJ2-5; TRBD2 agrees at 12 bases. The CDR3 spells CTSSYQPLAGGLETQYF. The CDR3 nucleotides are TGTACCAGCAGTTATCAACCCCTAGCGGGAGGGTTAGAGACCCAGTACTTC.